These T cell receptor beta chains were read from a single sample in a study of shared clonotypes between healthy human individuals. Sequencing used immunoSEQ multiplex PCR; TCRdb keeps in-frame clones, though not all of them. The sample includes approximately 1,500,000 clones, approximately 98% of them seen just once. Specimen: naive CD4+ T cells sorted from blood. These receptors all come from a man aged 25-45 years in good health. CDR3s include the opening cysteine and the closing phenylalanine or tryptophan. Each record gives: J gene, V gene, clone size, D gene, CDR3 DNA, CDR3 protein. The D gene is left open where the match is weak. The size field is filled for only some rows; it gives once, few, many or a size class.

j_gene: TRBJ2-1
v_gene: TRBV10-2
abundance: -
d_gene: TRBD2
CDR3nt: TGCGCCAGCAGCGGACGGGAGTCGGGACTAGCGGACTACAATGAGCAGTTCTTC
CDR3aa: CASSGRESGLADYNEQFF

j_gene: TRBJ1-3
v_gene: TRBV6-1
abundance: once
d_gene: -
CDR3nt: TGTGCCACCAACTTTGGAAACACCATATATTTT
CDR3aa: CATNFGNTIYF

j_gene: TRBJ2-2
v_gene: TRBV27
abundance: -
d_gene: -
CDR3nt: TGTGCCAGCAGTTTACACCTAAGAAATTGGGACATTAACACCGGGGAGCTGTTTTTT
CDR3aa: CASSLHLRNWDINTGELFF

j_gene: TRBJ2-4
v_gene: TRBV19
abundance: -
d_gene: TRBD1
CDR3nt: TGTGCCAGTAGTAATAGACAGGGACCAGCCAAAAACATTCAGTACTTC
CDR3aa: CASSNRQGPAKNIQYF

j_gene: TRBJ2-7
v_gene: TRBV27
abundance: -
d_gene: TRBD2
CDR3nt: TGTGCCAGCGCCTCCGGACTAGCGGGGGGACTCTCCTACGAGCAGTACTTC
CDR3aa: CASASGLAGGLSYEQYF

j_gene: TRBJ2-1
v_gene: TRBV27
abundance: once
d_gene: -
CDR3nt: TGTGCCAGCAGTTTCCTTCCGGGAGTCGGCAATGAGCAGTTCTTC
CDR3aa: CASSFLPGVGNEQFF

j_gene: TRBJ1-2
v_gene: TRBV4-2
abundance: few
d_gene: -
CDR3nt: TGTGCCAGCAGCCAAGATCCACGGAGCGGCTACACCTTC
CDR3aa: CASSQDPRSGYTF

j_gene: TRBJ2-3
v_gene: TRBV9
abundance: -
d_gene: -
CDR3nt: TGTGCCAGCAGCCTCGACCTGGGGGATACGCAGTATTTT
CDR3aa: CASSLDLGDTQYF

j_gene: TRBJ2-5
v_gene: TRBV9
abundance: -
d_gene: TRBD2
CDR3nt: TGTGCCAGCAGCGCGGACACCCCAATAGCGGGGTACCAAGAGACCCAGTACTTC
CDR3aa: CASSADTPIAGYQETQYF

j_gene: TRBJ1-1
v_gene: TRBV6-6
abundance: -
d_gene: TRBD1
CDR3nt: TGTGCCAGCAGGCGGACAGGATCCACTGAAGCTTTCTTT
CDR3aa: CASRRTGSTEAFF

j_gene: TRBJ2-5
v_gene: TRBV7-6
abundance: -
d_gene: -
CDR3nt: TGTGCCAGCAGCTCCAGGGTTACAGGCCAGTACTTC
CDR3aa: CASSSRVTGQYF

j_gene: TRBJ2-1
v_gene: TRBV6-5
abundance: -
d_gene: TRBD2
CDR3nt: TGTGCCAGCAGAAAAGCGGGAGGGCCTATTAATGAGCAGTTCTTC
CDR3aa: CASRKAGGPINEQFF

j_gene: TRBJ2-1
v_gene: TRBV29-1
abundance: -
d_gene: -
CDR3nt: TGCAGCGTTGAAGAGGGGACCGCGGGGAATGAGCAGTTCTTC
CDR3aa: CSVEEGTAGNEQFF

j_gene: TRBJ2-5
v_gene: TRBV10-3
abundance: -
d_gene: -
CDR3nt: TGTGCCATCAGTGGGGGAGGACGTCAGGAGACCCAGTACTTC
CDR3aa: CAISGGGRQETQYF

j_gene: TRBJ2-5
v_gene: TRBV5-1
abundance: once
d_gene: -
CDR3nt: TGCGCCAGCAGCTTGGATGGGACAAACGAAGAGACCCAGTACTTC
CDR3aa: CASSLDGTNEETQYF

j_gene: TRBJ2-2
v_gene: TRBV12-1
abundance: -
d_gene: -
CDR3nt: TGTGCCAGCAGCCCCAAAACAGGGTTCGCCACCGGGGAGCTGTTTTTT
CDR3aa: CASSPKTGFATGELFF

j_gene: TRBJ2-5
v_gene: TRBV15
abundance: -
d_gene: -
CDR3nt: TGTGCCACCAGCACCCGGGACCGCGATTGGGACTTC
CDR3aa: CATSTRDRDWDF

j_gene: TRBJ2-7
v_gene: TRBV25-1
abundance: -
d_gene: -
CDR3nt: TGTGCCAGCAGTGCCACCCCAGGGGTCCCTCGCTCCTACGAGCAGTACTTC
CDR3aa: CASSATPGVPRSYEQYF

j_gene: TRBJ1-5
v_gene: TRBV10-1
abundance: -
d_gene: TRBD1
CDR3nt: TGCGCCAGCAGCCTTCGGACAGGATTTGGCAATCAGCCCCAGCATTTT
CDR3aa: CASSLRTGFGNQPQHF

j_gene: TRBJ2-1
v_gene: TRBV2
abundance: -
d_gene: -
CDR3nt: TGTGCCAGCAGTCCCTCCCTCGGAGGCTCCTACAATGAGCAGTTCTTC
CDR3aa: CASSPSLGGSYNEQFF

j_gene: TRBJ1-1
v_gene: TRBV5-1
abundance: -
d_gene: -
CDR3nt: TGCGCCAGCAGCTTTGACCCGAGGAACACTGAAGCTTTCTTT
CDR3aa: CASSFDPRNTEAFF

j_gene: TRBJ1-2
v_gene: TRBV7-2
abundance: -
d_gene: TRBD1
CDR3nt: TGTGCCAGCAGCTTACATGGACAGGGGGCCGCCTACTATGGCTACACCTTC
CDR3aa: CASSLHGQGAAYYGYTF

j_gene: TRBJ2-7
v_gene: TRBV10-3
abundance: -
d_gene: TRBD2
CDR3nt: TGTGCCATCAGGTCAAGCGGGGCTTCAACCTACGAGCAGTACTTC
CDR3aa: CAIRSSGASTYEQYF

j_gene: TRBJ1-5
v_gene: TRBV5-5
abundance: -
d_gene: TRBD1
CDR3nt: TGTGCCAGCAGCTTGAGCGATCAGGGGGCGGAATATCAGCCCCAGCATTTT
CDR3aa: CASSLSDQGAEYQPQHF

j_gene: TRBJ1-5
v_gene: TRBV10-1
abundance: -
d_gene: -
CDR3nt: TGCGCCAGCAGTGAGTCCGGGGTTAATCAGCCCCAGCATTTT
CDR3aa: CASSESGVNQPQHF

j_gene: TRBJ2-5
v_gene: TRBV19
abundance: -
d_gene: -
CDR3nt: TGTGCCAGTAATAAGGGCCGCCAAGAGACCCAGTACTTC
CDR3aa: CASNKGRQETQYF

j_gene: TRBJ2-7
v_gene: TRBV4-1
abundance: -
d_gene: -
CDR3nt: TGCGCCAGCAGCCAAGATCCCGAAAATTACTACGAGCAGTACTTC
CDR3aa: CASSQDPENYYEQYF

j_gene: TRBJ1-1
v_gene: TRBV5-8
abundance: -
d_gene: -
CDR3nt: TGTGCCAGCAGCTTGGTATCTGGAAGAGGGACTGAAGCTTTCTTT
CDR3aa: CASSLVSGRGTEAFF

j_gene: TRBJ2-1
v_gene: TRBV5-6
abundance: -
d_gene: -
CDR3nt: TGTGCCAGCAGCTTGACCCAAGAGCAGTTCTTC
CDR3aa: CASSLTQEQFF

j_gene: TRBJ2-3
v_gene: TRBV19
abundance: -
d_gene: TRBD2
CDR3nt: TGTGCCAGTCGGACTAGCGGGAGGGTAACAGATACGCAGTATTTT
CDR3aa: CASRTSGRVTDTQYF

j_gene: TRBJ2-7
v_gene: TRBV18
abundance: -
d_gene: TRBD2
CDR3nt: TGTGCCAGCTCACTAAGCGGGGGCGCCTACGAGCAGTACTTC
CDR3aa: CASSLSGGAYEQYF

j_gene: TRBJ2-1
v_gene: TRBV11-2
abundance: -
d_gene: -
CDR3nt: TGTGCCAGCAGCTTGCTACTAGCTAGGGACCGGTTCTTC
CDR3aa: CASSLLLARDRFF

j_gene: TRBJ2-3
v_gene: TRBV18
abundance: -
d_gene: -
CDR3nt: TGTGCCAGCTCCCGACGAACAGGGAGCACAGATACGCAGTATTTT
CDR3aa: CASSRRTGSTDTQYF

j_gene: TRBJ1-4
v_gene: TRBV18
abundance: -
d_gene: TRBD1
CDR3nt: TGTGCCAGCTCACCCGGGACAGCTAATGAAAAACTGTTTTTT
CDR3aa: CASSPGTANEKLFF

j_gene: TRBJ2-1
v_gene: TRBV20-1
abundance: -
d_gene: TRBD2
CDR3nt: TGCAGGCTAGCGGGGAATGAGCAGTTCTTC
CDR3aa: CRLAGNEQFF

j_gene: TRBJ2-7
v_gene: TRBV19
abundance: -
d_gene: TRBD2
CDR3nt: TGTGCCAGTAGTACTAGAGTGGGGGGGACCAACTACGAGCAGTACTTC
CDR3aa: CASSTRVGGTNYEQYF

j_gene: TRBJ2-2
v_gene: TRBV11-2
abundance: -
d_gene: TRBD2
CDR3nt: TGTGCCAGCAGCTTAGATAGGTTAACTAGCGGTGTCACCGGGGAGCTGTTTTTT
CDR3aa: CASSLDRLTSGVTGELFF

j_gene: TRBJ2-1
v_gene: TRBV11-3
abundance: -
d_gene: TRBD2
CDR3nt: TGTGCCAGCAGCTTAGGCCCAGGACTAGCGGGAGTCACACGGAATGAGCAGTTCTTC
CDR3aa: CASSLGPGLAGVTRNEQFF

j_gene: TRBJ1-5
v_gene: TRBV2
abundance: -
d_gene: -
CDR3nt: TGTGCCAGCACCCTCGGAGGGGGTGGCAATCAGCCCCAGCATTTT
CDR3aa: CASTLGGGGNQPQHF

j_gene: TRBJ2-7
v_gene: TRBV9
abundance: once
d_gene: TRBD2
CDR3nt: TGTGCCAGCAGCCCGGAGGTCGGCGGGAGTCTCTACGAGCAGTACTTC
CDR3aa: CASSPEVGGSLYEQYF

j_gene: TRBJ1-1
v_gene: TRBV7-2
abundance: -
d_gene: -
CDR3nt: TGTGCCAGCAGCACATATCGGAGGGCAAACAAAATGGGAGCTTTCTTT
CDR3aa: CASSTYRRANKMGAFF

j_gene: TRBJ1-4
v_gene: TRBV19
abundance: -
d_gene: -
CDR3nt: TGTGCCAGTAACGGAATTGGTCTTAGAGATGAAAAACTGTTTTTT
CDR3aa: CASNGIGLRDEKLFF

j_gene: TRBJ2-6
v_gene: TRBV28
abundance: -
d_gene: -
CDR3nt: TGTGCCAGCAACCGGGACCACCAATCTGGGGCCAACGTCCTGACTTTC
CDR3aa: CASNRDHQSGANVLTF

j_gene: TRBJ2-7
v_gene: TRBV2
abundance: -
d_gene: -
CDR3nt: TGTGCCAGCAGAGAGTACAGTTACGAGCAGTACTTC
CDR3aa: CASREYSYEQYF

j_gene: TRBJ2-2
v_gene: TRBV7-8
abundance: once
d_gene: -
CDR3nt: TGTGCCAGCAGCTTAGAGAGGGTTGGCGCCGGGGAGCTGTTTTTT
CDR3aa: CASSLERVGAGELFF

j_gene: TRBJ2-7
v_gene: TRBV20-1
abundance: -
d_gene: -
CDR3nt: TGCAGTGGGGGGAGCTCCTACGAGCAGTACTTC
CDR3aa: CSGGSSYEQYF

j_gene: TRBJ2-5
v_gene: TRBV7-2
abundance: once
d_gene: -
CDR3nt: TGTGCCAGCAGCTTCGAAGGGACCCAGTACTTC
CDR3aa: CASSFEGTQYF

j_gene: TRBJ2-3
v_gene: TRBV7-9
abundance: -
d_gene: -
CDR3nt: TGTGCCAGCAGCTTGGGAAACGGTGCACACGATACGCAGTATTTT
CDR3aa: CASSLGNGAHDTQYF

j_gene: TRBJ1-5
v_gene: TRBV15
abundance: once
d_gene: -
CDR3nt: TGTGCCACCAGCAGAGTTCGGGGGTTAATCAATCAGCCCCAGCATTTT
CDR3aa: CATSRVRGLINQPQHF